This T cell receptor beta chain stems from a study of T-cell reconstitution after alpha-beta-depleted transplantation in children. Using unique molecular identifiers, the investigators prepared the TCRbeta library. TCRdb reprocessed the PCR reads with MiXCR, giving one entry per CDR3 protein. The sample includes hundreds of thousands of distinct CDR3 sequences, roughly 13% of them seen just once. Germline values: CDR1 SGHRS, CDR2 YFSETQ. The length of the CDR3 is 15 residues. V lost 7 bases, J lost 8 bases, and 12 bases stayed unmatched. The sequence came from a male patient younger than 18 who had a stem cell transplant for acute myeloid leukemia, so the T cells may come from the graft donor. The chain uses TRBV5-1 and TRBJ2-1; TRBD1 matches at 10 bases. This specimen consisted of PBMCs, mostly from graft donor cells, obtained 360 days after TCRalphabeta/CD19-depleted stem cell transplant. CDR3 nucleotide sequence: TGCGCCAGCGCCCCCGGTCGGGACAGGGGTGATGAGCAGTTCTTC. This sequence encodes CASAPGRDRGDEQFF.